This note documents a single T cell receptor (beta chain) sequence. Its specific antigen is unknown. One base away there is no much larger clone; base qualities are not given. The data belong to a study of T cells in Graves' hyperthyroidism and ophthalmopathy (dated by TCRdb to about 2019). As for the study more broadly: Peripheral blood was sampled at the time of initial diagnosis, prior to any treatment. The roughly 94 discovery patients were randomly split 7:3 into training and test sets. Prospective prediction of ophthalmopathy was tested in an independent validation cohort of approximately 19 hyperthyroidism patients and some 17 patients who later progressed to ophthalmopathy. To identify distinguishing TCR V-J signatures, a discovery cohort of around 100 patients was used, comprising 43 with Graves' ophthalmopathy and approximately 57 with stable Graves' hyperthyroidism. In several Graves' hyperthyroidism patients, the study also compared T-cell repertoires from thyroid tissue with T-cell repertoires from blood. After sampling, hyperthyroidism patients received methimazole starting at 30 mg daily, and ophthalmopathy patients received high-dose intravenous methylprednisolone. According to the paper, TCR Vbeta CDR3 sequencing was carried out on over 130 peripheral blood samples, which came from approximately 41 ophthalmopathy, about 75 hyperthyroidism and about 17 progressor patients. Beyond this particular receptor, the publication reports: A model built on a 13 V-J signature distinguished ophthalmopathy from stable hyperthyroidism, reaching 85% to 90% sensitivity and about 81% specificity in cross-validation and 80%/75% in testing. During validation, the model predicted progression to ophthalmopathy a median of approximately six months ahead of onset, with around 71% sensitivity and 72.22% specificity. Sample size was not statistically predetermined, and investigators were not blinded to group allocation. Most expanded thyroid clonotypes (frequency above 0.001) were also found in blood, which suggests that blood repertoires may mirror thyroid immune responses.

Graves' hyperthyroidism was defined as stable when no progression to ophthalmopathy occurred over 18 months of follow-up. Hyperthyroidism patients were newly diagnosed, had a disease duration of under 2 months, and were aged 18 to 65 years. Exclusion was applied to patients with uncontrolled infections, other autoimmune diseases, pregnancy or lactation. Diagnoses were established on the basis of clinical symptoms, serum thyroxine and TRAb, thyroid ultrasound, and orbital computed tomography. PBMCs were separated from about 10 ml of fresh peripheral blood using Ficoll-Paque density gradient centrifugation. Total RNA was extracted with Trizol reagent, and quality was checked on an Agilent 2100 Bioanalyzer. TCR beta CDR3 regions were amplified from RNA transcripts. The TCR CDR3 was subjected to a first round of RT-PCR using the HTBI primer set and the Qiagen OneStep RT-PCR kit. A second multiplex PCR round built the libraries, followed by size selection and purification. Paired-end sequencing of the libraries was performed with 100 bp reads on an Illumina HiSeq2000. Per the original workflow: SOAPnuke was used to process the raw data, throwing out any read that contained adapters or uncalled bases, had a mean Phred below 15, or lacked an exact constant-primer or identifier match. High-quality paired reads were merged with COPE v1.2.5, and unique nucleotide sequences were defined as clonotypes. MiTCR v1.1 was used to align the clonotypes against IMGT TRBV, TRBD and TRBJ reference segments. Only V-J combinations with frequency above 0.0001, covering 99% to 99.2% of repertoires, were analysed. A TCS score was defined as the ratio of F50 (clonal expansion) to E x V (chaos), with BLOSUM62-based TCRdist applied between CDR3 peptides within each V-J. Welch's t-statistics and random forest reduced roughly 540 V-J features to under 15, which were used in a naive Bayes classifier (R e1071). The raw public reads went through TCRdb reprocessing: fastp at Q25, MiXCR clone calling, in-frame beta chains kept. One record per CDR3 amino acid sequence lists the most common genes and DNA. In this record, the V and J calls reflect TCRdb's handling and not the investigators' own analysis. This sample comprises about 560,000 distinct CDR3 sequences, 16% of them detected only once. The ten biggest clones cover about 20% of the sample.

V is clipped by 2 bases and J by 0 bases, and the sequence between their germline boundaries is 11 bases long. The germline V gene specifies LGHNA as CDR1 and YNFKEQ as CDR2. The CDR3 runs 16 residues from the cysteine to the phenylalanine. The read is trimmed to its CDR3 DNA, 48 bases read in frame from base 1. This clonotype was obtained from a woman under 30 with Graves' hyperthyroidism. The material sequenced was blood. Recombination connected TRBV4-2 to TRBJ1-5, with the D gene not confidently named. The sequenced DNA is TGTGCCAGCAGCCAAATTGGAGTAAATAGCAATCAGCCCCAGCATTTT. This sequence encodes CASSQIGVNSNQPQHF.